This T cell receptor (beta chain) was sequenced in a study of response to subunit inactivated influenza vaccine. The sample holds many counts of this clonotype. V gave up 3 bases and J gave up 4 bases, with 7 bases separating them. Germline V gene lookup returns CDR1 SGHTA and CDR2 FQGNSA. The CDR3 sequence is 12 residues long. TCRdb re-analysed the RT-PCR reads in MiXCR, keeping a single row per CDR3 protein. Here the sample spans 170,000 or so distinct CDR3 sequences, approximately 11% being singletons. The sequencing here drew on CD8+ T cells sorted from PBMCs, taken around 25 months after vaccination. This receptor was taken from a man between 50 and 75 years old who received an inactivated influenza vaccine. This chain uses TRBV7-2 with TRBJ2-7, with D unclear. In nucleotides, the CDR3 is TGTGCCAGCAGCTTGAACGTGTACGAGCAGTACTTC. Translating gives CASSLNVYEQYF.